A single sample is the source of the 9 T cell receptor beta chains below, sequenced in a study of CD8 T cells in ankylosing spondylitis. The study, taken as a whole, reports: Blood of patients with ankylosing spondylitis appeared to be characterized by a TCR beta motif of fewer than 10 highly homologous variants.

TCRdb reanalysed the 5' RACE reads using MiXCR and keeps one entry per CDR3 protein. The sample records 400,000 or so distinct CDR3 sequences, around 26% being singletons. Their target antigens are unknown. The sample was blood, either unsorted or a sorted T cell fraction (not recorded which). These receptors came from a male donor with ankylosing spondylitis.

The rearrangement links TRBV5-6 to TRBJ2-6, with 7 bases lining up with TRBD1. V gave up 5 bases and J gave up 2 bases; unmatched junction bases: 4. Per germline, CDR1 SGHDT and CDR2 YYEEEE. CDR3 length equals 15 residues. The chain's CDR3 is CASRAGTAGANVLTF. The CDR3, as DNA: TGTGCCAGCAGAGCTGGGACAGCTGGGGCCAACGTCCTGACTTTC. Drawing the rest from reference TRBV5-6 and TRBJ2-6, the complete variable domain is DAGVTQSPTHLIKTRGQQVTLRCSPKSGHDTVSWYQQALGQGPQFIFQYYEEEERQRGNFPDRFSGHQFPNYSSELNVNALLLGDSALYLCASRAGTAGANVLTFGAGSRLTVL.

In its sample, this clonotype was seen many times. The chain has TRBV5-1 and TRBJ2-1; D tentatively fits TRBD1 or TRBD2 (5 bases each). Germline CDR1 SGHRS, CDR2 YFSETQ. The CDR3 extends over 15 amino acids. The V end was cut by 0 bases, the J end by 2 bases, with 9 bases between. The chain's CDR3 is CASSLGGRPYNEQFF. As DNA, the CDR3 is TGCGCCAGCAGCTTGGGGGGGAGACCCTACAATGAGCAGTTCTTC.

The sample holds a few counts of this clonotype. This CDR3 reads CSVIGWVTEAFF. The DNA of the CDR3 is TGCAGCGTCATCGGGTGGGTCACTGAAGCTTTCTTT. This rearrangement joins TRBV29-1 to TRBJ1-1; D gene ambiguous. V was clipped by 6 bases and J by 4 bases, with 12 bases between them. Germline CDR1 reads SQVTM; CDR2 reads ANQGSEA. This CDR3 is built from 12 residues.

This clonotype came up a few times. V and J are TRBV20-1 and TRBJ2-5; D gene ambiguous. V lost 6 bases and J lost 1, with 9 bases in between. This CDR3 has 12 residues. Germline V gives CDR1 DFQATT, CDR2 SNEGSKA (reference sequence). CDR3: CSALLTQETQYF. CDR3 DNA sequence: TGCAGTGCCCTCCTTACCCAAGAGACCCAGTACTTC.

V is TRBV5-1 and J is TRBJ1-1; maybe TRBD1 (5 bases). The V gene's germline CDR1 is SGHRS and CDR2 YFSETQ. This CDR3 region has 14 residues. V gave up 7 bases and J gave up 3 bases, with 16 bases separating them. CDR3 DNA: TGCGCCAGCCTGACTGGGGACGGCCACACTGAAGCTTTCTTT. Its protein product is CASLTGDGHTEAFF.

V and J are TRBV27 and TRBJ2-7, with a tentative D call TRBD2 (7 bases). The V gene's germline CDR1 is MNHEY and CDR2 SMNVEV (reference sequence). V was clipped by 2 bases and J by 3 bases, with 11 bases between them. The CDR3 covers 14 residues. CDR3 in amino acids: CASSLRGGIYEQYV. In DNA form, the CDR3 reads TGTGCCAGCAGTTTAAGGGGGGGTATCTACGAGCAGTACGTC.

This clonotype appeared many times. This chain uses TRBV20-1 with TRBJ2-1; 8 bases match TRBD2. Germline CDR1 reads DFQATT; CDR2 reads SNEGSKA (reference sequence). Trimming cost V 2 bases and J 4 bases; bases outside gene matches: 10. The CDR3 has 16 amino acids. The CDR3 is CSARPSGGRGYNEQFF. CDR3 nucleotides: TGCAGTGCTAGACCATCGGGGGGGCGAGGGTACAATGAGCAGTTCTTC.

This clonotype came up a few times. The V call is TRBV27, the J call TRBJ1-5; D call uncertain. Deletions cut 2 bases from V and 7 bases from J, with 15 bases between. The CDR3 sequence is 15 residues long. The germline V gene encodes CDR1 MNHEY and CDR2 SMNVEV (reference sequence). The CDR3 protein is CASSLRPLMGQPQHF. The CDR3 DNA reads as TGTGCCAGCAGTTTAAGGCCCCTAATGGGGCAGCCCCAGCATTTT.

Many counts were recorded for this clonotype. The chain couples TRBV12-3 or TRBV12-4 to TRBJ2-1; D unresolved. This CDR3 region has 14 residues. Trimming took 0 bases from V and 3 from J, leaving 6 bases between them. In DNA, the CDR3 is TGTGCCAGCAGTTTAGCGCTTATCTACAATGAGCAGTTCTTC. This encodes CASSLALIYNEQFF.